The T cell receptor (beta chain) under discussion was sequenced for a study of regulatory T cells in long-lasting Graves disease. The study's findings and limits: A greater number of public clonotypes (approximately 2,500) was shared by persistent patients than by new patients (approximately 1,000). Persistent disease preferred TRBV28, TRBJ1-2 and TRBJ2-5.

As for time point: newly diagnosed GD, antithyroid drugs for less than 3 months. The TCR library was made from RNA that had been extracted from PBMCs in TRIzol. Tubes containing EDTA received roughly 9 milliliters of drawn peripheral blood. Trimming cost V 5 bases and J 0 bases, with 12 bases left between them. Germline V gene sequence: CDR1 DFQATT, CDR2 SNEGSKA (reference sequence). The length of the CDR3 is 14 residues. Through Arm-PCR of CDR3 regions and iRepertoire HTBI primers, TCR beta libraries were built. MiXCR, run by TCRdb on the multiplex PCR reads, gives a single entry per CDR3 protein. The data hold 540,000 or so distinct CDR3 sequences, with 13% observed a single time. Comment on this clonotype: Its antigen is currently unknown.

This sample also appeared in a second study, on T cells in Graves' hyperthyroidism and ophthalmopathy.

This TCR derives from a man aged 25 to 40 with Graves disease. The chain links TRBV20-1 to TRBJ2-3, with D possibly matching TRBD1 (6 bases). The sequences come from peripheral blood mononuclear cells (PBMCs), collected at new diagnosis, from a patient treated with antithyroid drugs. The CDR3 protein is CSAPPQGSTDTQYF. CDR3 coding DNA: TGCAGTGCTCCACCACAGGGTAGCACAGATACGCAGTATTTT.